The T cell receptor beta chain under discussion was sequenced for a study of CD8 T cells in ankylosing spondylitis. Findings and caveats of the study: Reportedly, significant enrichment of disease-linked clones occurred in matched ankylosing spondylitis synovial fluid.

Germline values: CDR1 SQVTM, CDR2 ANQGSEA. J gave up 5 bases and V 5 bases, and 6 bases lay outside the gene matches. The CDR3 has 14 residues. With molecular barcodes, quantitative 5'-RACE was used to make the TCR beta libraries. MiXCR, applied by TCRdb to the 5' RACE reads, yields one record per CDR3 protein. The table records just under 350,000 distinct CDR3 sequences, about 15% of them present only once. Turning to this clonotype: Its antigen is still unknown.

Sequencing was performed on blood, either unsorted or a sorted T cell fraction (not recorded which). The clonotype comes from a male donor with ankylosing spondylitis or in good health (not recorded which). This chain links TRBV29-1 with TRBJ1-5; 10 nucleotides match TRBD1. The CDR3 DNA sequence: TGCAGCGTTCGTGCCGGGACAGGGGATCAGCCCCAGCATTTT. Translated: CSVRAGTGDQPQHF. The complete variable domain, with remaining parts taken from reference TRBV29-1 and TRBJ1-5, reads SAVISQKPSRDICQRGTSLTIQCQVDSQVTMMFWYRQQPGQSLTLIATANQGSEATYESGFVIDKFPISRPNLTFSTLTVSNMSPEDSSIYLCSVRAGTGDQPQHFGDGTRLSIL.